Listed below are T cell receptor beta chains from one sample, sequenced in a study of T-cell reconstitution after alpha-beta-depleted transplantation in children. TCRdb used MiXCR to reprocess the PCR reads, holding one entry per CDR3 protein. The repertoire holds 450,000 to 500,000 distinct CDR3 sequences, with around 12% as singletons. Sample: PBMCs from the stem cell graft donor, taken from the stem cell graft. The receptors come from a human donor who donated a stem cell graft to a child with combined immunodeficiency. Both conserved end residues are part of each CDR3. D genes are given only for firm matches. Size tells how often a clone was seen (once, few, many) or the class of an expanded clone, and some rows leave it out.

clone_size d_call j_call v_call cdr3_nt cdr3_aa
few NA TRBJ2-6 TRBV5-1 TGCGCCAGCAGCTTGGGAAGACCTGACTGGTCTGGGGCCAACGTCCTGACTTTC CASSLGRPDWSGANVLTF
NA TRBD1 TRBJ1-2 TRBV12-3/TRBV12-4 TGTGCCAGCAGTCTACGACAGGGGAGGACGTCAAACTATGGCTACACCTTC CASSLRQGRTSNYGYTF
NA TRBD1 TRBJ1-4 TRBV12-3/TRBV12-4 TGTGCCAGCGGTGACAGGGGCGATGAAAAACTGTTTTTT CASGDRGDEKLFF
few TRBD2 TRBJ2-3 TRBV7-2 TGTGCCAGCAGCCGTAGCGGGGTGACAGATACGCAGTATTTT CASSRSGVTDTQYF
NA TRBD2 TRBJ2-7 TRBV6-2/TRBV6-3 TGTGCCAGCAGAGGAGCGGGGGGCGGTTACGAGCAGTACTTC CASRGAGGGYEQYF
NA TRBD2 TRBJ2-7 TRBV11-1 TGTGCCAGCAGCCAGGACAAACCTAGGACTAGCGGACTATTCTACGAGCAGTACTTC CASSQDKPRTSGLFYEQYF
few NA TRBJ2-3 TRBV12-3/TRBV12-4 TGTGCCAGCAGCCAAGACAGCCTAGATACGCAGTATTTT CASSQDSLDTQYF
NA NA TRBJ2-7 TRBV7-8 TGTGCCAGCAGCCGTGGGGACCGGTACCTGCAGTACTTC CASSRGDRYLQYF
many NA TRBJ2-1 TRBV29-1 TGCAGCGTCCAGACCGAGACCGAACACAATGAGCAGTTCTTC CSVQTETEHNEQFF
NA TRBD1 TRBJ1-4 TRBV11-3 TGTGCCAGCAGCCTGGGACAGGGGATGAATGAAAAACTGTTTTTT CASSLGQGMNEKLFF
many TRBD2 TRBJ2-7 TRBV12-3/TRBV12-4 TGTGCCAGCAGCCTTCATACTAGCGCCGAGCAGTACTTC CASSLHTSAEQYF
many NA TRBJ1-5 TRBV12-3/TRBV12-4 TGTGCCAGCAGTTTAGATGGCCTTCGGCCCCAGCATTTT CASSLDGLRPQHF
many NA TRBJ2-7 TRBV7-9 TGTGCCAGCAGCTTAGCGGCAGGCGTCTACGAGCAGTACTTC CASSLAAGVYEQYF
NA NA TRBJ2-5 TRBV20-1 TGCAGTGCTAGAGGCTGGGGGGAGACCCAGTACTTC CSARGWGETQYF
few NA TRBJ2-7 TRBV21-1 TGTGCCAGCAGAGTCTACCAGGGGCAATCCTACGAGCAGTACTTC CASRVYQGQSYEQYF